This T cell receptor (beta chain) was found in a study of T cell responses to AZD1222 COVID-19 vaccine. Recipients boosted at about 4 weeks or about 12 weeks are pooled. As concerns this clone: Its antigen is unidentified.

Study results and caveats: Clonal diversity was possibly underestimated, and white British individuals and females predominated among donors. When two AZD1222 doses had been given, Spike-specific TCR breadth and depth rose.

The CDR3 totals 13 residues. Trimming pared 1 base from V and 8 bases from J, leaving 11 bases between. The germline gives CDR1 LGHDT, CDR2 YNNKEL (reference sequence). Data came from immunoSEQ multiplex PCR; TCRdb stores just in-frame clones and leaves some out. Of 150,000 to 200,000 clones detected, 88% appear once; the ten largest clones hold 11%. This sample comprised peripheral blood, obtained 28 days after the second AZD1222 dose. This sequence joins TRBV3-1 (or the pseudogene TRBV3-2) and TRBJ1-2; maybe TRBD1 (5 bases). This sequence originates from an adult who received the AZD1222 COVID-19 vaccine. CDR3: CASSQVITGGYTF. CDR3 in DNA: TGTGCCAGCAGCCAAGTCATCACAGGAGGCTACACCTTC.